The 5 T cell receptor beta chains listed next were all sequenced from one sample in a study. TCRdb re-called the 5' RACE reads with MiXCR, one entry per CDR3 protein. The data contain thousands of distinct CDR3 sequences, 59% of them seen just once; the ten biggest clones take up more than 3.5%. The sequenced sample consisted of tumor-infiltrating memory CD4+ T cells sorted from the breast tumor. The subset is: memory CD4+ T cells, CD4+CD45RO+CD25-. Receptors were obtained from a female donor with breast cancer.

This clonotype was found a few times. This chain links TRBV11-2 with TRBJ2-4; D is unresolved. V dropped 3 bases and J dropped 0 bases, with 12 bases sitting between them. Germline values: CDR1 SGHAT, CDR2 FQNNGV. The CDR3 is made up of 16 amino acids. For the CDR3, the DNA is TGTGCCAGCAGCTTGATTGCTGGGTTAGCCAAAAACATTCAGTACTTC. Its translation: CASSLIAGLAKNIQYF.

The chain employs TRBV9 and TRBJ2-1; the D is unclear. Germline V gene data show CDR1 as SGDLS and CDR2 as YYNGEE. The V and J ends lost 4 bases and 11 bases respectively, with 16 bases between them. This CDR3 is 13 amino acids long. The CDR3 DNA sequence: TGTGCCAGCAGCCCCCAGGTGGACGACCAGCAGTTCTTC. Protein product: CASSPQVDDQQFF.

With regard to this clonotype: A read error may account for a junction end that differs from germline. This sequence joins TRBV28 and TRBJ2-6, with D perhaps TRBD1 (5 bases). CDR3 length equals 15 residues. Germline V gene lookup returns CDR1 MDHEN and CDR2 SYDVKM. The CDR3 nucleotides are TGTGCCAGCACCAGTCCCCACTCTGGGGCCAACGCCCTGACTTTC. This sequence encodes CASTSPHSGANALTF.

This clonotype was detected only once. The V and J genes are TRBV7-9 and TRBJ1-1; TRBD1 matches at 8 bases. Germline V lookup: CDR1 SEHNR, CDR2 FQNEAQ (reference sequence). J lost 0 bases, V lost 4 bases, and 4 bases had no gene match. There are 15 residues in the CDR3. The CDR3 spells CASSSGQGMNTEAFF. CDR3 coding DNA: TGTGCCAGCAGCTCCGGACAGGGCATGAACACTGAAGCTTTCTTT.

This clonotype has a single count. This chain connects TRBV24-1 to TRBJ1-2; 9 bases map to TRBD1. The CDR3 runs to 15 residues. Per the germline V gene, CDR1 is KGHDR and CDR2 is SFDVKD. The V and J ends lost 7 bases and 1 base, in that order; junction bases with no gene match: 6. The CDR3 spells CATRPDRGDNYGYTF. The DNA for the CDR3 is TGTGCCACCAGACCGGACAGGGGTGATAACTATGGCTACACCTTC.